A selection of T cell receptor beta chains follows, all from one sample in a study of cytomegalovirus exposure and HLA in healthy donors. TCRdb's copy holds only in-frame clones and misses some; the assay was immunoSEQ multiplex PCR. The sample contains 140,000 to 150,000 clones, about 81% of which appear only once. Specimen: PBMCs. These receptors were obtained from a man aged 25-40 years in good health and CMV-seronegative. The CDR3 runs from the conserved cysteine through the conserved F or W. A D gene is named only where the DNA matches it firmly. Part of the rows lack a size; the others show once, few, many or a class for expanded clones.

D	length	V	J	size	DNA	CDR3
.	16	TRBV28	TRBJ1-5	.	TGTGCCTTCCCCTTCTGGGATCCGGGGTGGGATCAGCCCCAGCATTTT	CAFPFWDPGWDQPQHF
TRBD1	14	TRBV29-1	TRBJ2-3	.	TGCAGCGTTTCAGGGGGTCGGGGCACAGATACGCAGTATTTT	CSVSGGRGTDTQYF
.	15	TRBV5-6	TRBJ2-6	few	TGTGCCAGCAGCTTCGCGGGGGCTGGGGCCAACGGCCTGACTTTC	CASSFAGAGANGLTF
.	15	TRBV5-1	TRBJ1-2	.	TGCGCCAGCAGCTTGGCGACAGGAAAGAGCTATGGCTACACCTTC	CASSLATGKSYGYTF
TRBD1	16	TRBV7-6	TRBJ1-2	.	TGTGCCAGCAGCCTCGACGGGACAGGGGCCTCCTATGGCTACACCTTC	CASSLDGTGASYGYTF
TRBD1	14	TRBV2	TRBJ1-2	.	TGTGCCAGCAGTGAATTGGGACAGGGGGATGGCTACACCTTC	CASSELGQGDGYTF
TRBD2	17	TRBV27	TRBJ2-5	.	TGTGCCAGCAGTCCCCCCCCAACTAGCGGGGGAGGTGAGACCCAGTACTTC	CASSPPPTSGGGETQYF
.	16	TRBV27	TRBJ2-1	.	TGTGCCAGCAGCTCTGGCCGACTAGTCCGGGTCAATGAGCAGTTCTTC	CASSSGRLVRVNEQFF
TRBD1	18	TRBV28	TRBJ2-7	.	TGTGCCAGCAGTCCTCCGGGACAGGGGTTTAGGAGGTCCTACGAGCAGTACTTC	CASSPPGQGFRRSYEQYF
TRBD2	14	TRBV4-1	TRBJ2-2	few	TGCGCCAGCCGCGGGACTATAAGAACCGGGGAGCTGTTTTTT	CASRGTIRTGELFF
.	15	TRBV27	TRBJ1-4	.	TGTGCCAGCAAAGAAAATCAGGGGACTAATGAAAAACTGTTTTTT	CASKENQGTNEKLFF
.	12	TRBV5-4	TRBJ2-5	once	TGTGCCAGCAGCCCCTCAGGGGAGACCCAGTACTTC	CASSPSGETQYF
TRBD1	15	TRBV2	TRBJ2-1	.	TGTGCCAGCAGTGAAGGGACAGGCAACTACAATGAGCAGTTCTTC	CASSEGTGNYNEQFF
TRBD1	14	TRBV9	TRBJ1-2	.	TGTGCCAGCAGCGGGACAGGGATTCGCTATGGCTACACCTTC	CASSGTGIRYGYTF
.	16	TRBV6-5	TRBJ1-2	.	TGTGCCAGCAGTTACTCGAGTTTTGGACAGAGCTATGGCTACACCTTC	CASSYSSFGQSYGYTF
TRBD1	14	TRBV2	TRBJ2-7	.	TGTGCCAGCAGTGAACGACAGGGTGACCACGAGCAGTACTTC	CASSERQGDHEQYF
TRBD1	16	TRBV18	TRBJ2-7	.	TGTGCCAGCTCACCCCGAGGGACAGGGGGCTTTTACGAGCAGTACTTC	CASSPRGTGGFYEQYF
.	13	TRBV5-1	TRBJ2-7	.	TGCGCCAGCAGCGCAAGACAGCTCTACGAGCAGTACTTC	CASSARQLYEQYF
.	15	TRBV6-5	TRBJ1-4	.	TGTGCCAGCAGTTACTCACGCCTGCCCCTAGAAAAACTGTTTTTT	CASSYSRLPLEKLFF
.	14	TRBV27	TRBJ2-3	.	TGTGCCAGCAGTTTAAACCGGGGCACAGATACGCAGTATTTT	CASSLNRGTDTQYF
.	14	TRBV27	TRBJ1-2	.	TGTGCCAGCAGTTTAAGGGTGGGAGTGATTGGCTACACCTTC	CASSLRVGVIGYTF
.	12	TRBV28	TRBJ1-1	.	TGTGCCAGCACACGGTGGAGGACTGAAGCTTTCTTT	CASTRWRTEAFF
.	17	TRBV6-1	TRBJ1-6	.	TGTGCCAGCAGTGCATGGACAGTAAGCTCCTATAATTCACCCCTCCACTTT	CASSAWTVSSYNSPLHF
TRBD1	18	TRBV5-6	TRBJ1-3	.	TGTGCCAGCAGCTTGGGGGGGGGACAGGGGGCGTCTGGAAACACCATATATTTT	CASSLGGGQGASGNTIYF
TRBD1	15	TRBV5-1	TRBJ2-7	.	TGCGCCAGCAGCTTAGGGACAGGGGGAGTGTACGAGCAGTACTTC	CASSLGTGGVYEQYF
.	14	TRBV14	TRBJ2-1	few	TGTGCCAGCAGCCAAGAGGCCATTGTCGATGAGCAGTTCTTC	CASSQEAIVDEQFF
TRBD2	16	TRBV27	TRBJ2-5	.	TGTGCCAGCAAACCTCGGACAGGGACTAGCGGCGCGACCCAGTACTTC	CASKPRTGTSGATQYF
TRBD1	15	TRBV5-1	TRBJ1-1	.	TGCGCCAGCAGCCGAGGGACAGGTTCGAACACTGAAGCTTTCTTT	CASSRGTGSNTEAFF
TRBD1	15	TRBV6-5	TRBJ1-5	.	TGTGCCAGCAGACACGGGACAGGGGTAGCTCAGCCCCAGCATTTT	CASRHGTGVAQPQHF
TRBD2	15	TRBV4-2	TRBJ2-4	.	TGTGCCAGCAGCCTGGGACTAGCGCCCCAAAACATTCAGTACTTC	CASSLGLAPQNIQYF
TRBD1	15	TRBV18	TRBJ2-7	.	TGTGCCAGCTCCCGGGACAGGGGAAGCGCCTACGAGCAGTACTTC	CASSRDRGSAYEQYF
.	13	TRBV19	TRBJ1-1	.	TGTGCCAGTAGTATGCAGGGGTTGGCTGAAGCTTTCTTT	CASSMQGLAEAFF
.	15	TRBV7-9	TRBJ2-3	.	TGTGCCAGCAGCTTACGTTCAGGGGACACAGATACGCAGTATTTT	CASSLRSGDTDTQYF
.	16	TRBV5-1	TRBJ2-6	.	TGCGCCAGCAGTTGGAGGGCCTCCTCTGGGGCCAACGGCCTGACTTTC	CASSWRASSGANGLTF
TRBD2	15	TRBV6-5	TRBJ2-7	.	TGTGCCAGCAGTTACCGGGGATGGGGGGGTTACGAGCAGTACTTC	CASSYRGWGGYEQYF
.	15	TRBV18	TRBJ2-1	.	TGTGCCAGCTCAAGAAGCGAAAGCTCCTACAATGAGCAGTTCTTC	CASSRSESSYNEQFF
.	15	TRBV19	TRBJ1-5	.	TGTGCCAGTAGTGTACAGGACAATAGCAATCAGCCCCAGCATTTT	CASSVQDNSNQPQHF
TRBD2	16	TRBV9	TRBJ2-3	few	TGTGCCAGCAGCGTAACGACTAGCGGGGGGTCAGATACGCAGTATTTT	CASSVTTSGGSDTQYF
.	16	TRBV10-3	TRBJ2-6	.	TGTGCCATCAGTGGGGCAAATGGGCCTGGGGCCAACGGCCTGACTTTC	CAISGANGPGANGLTF
TRBD1	15	TRBV10-3	TRBJ2-5	.	TGTGCCATCAGTTCCAGGGGGAGAAACCAAGAGACCCAGTACTTC	CAISSRGRNQETQYF
TRBD1	15	TRBV10-3	TRBJ1-2	.	TGTGCCATCAGGGCCGACAGGGGGCTGGACTATGGCTACACCTTC	CAIRADRGLDYGYTF
TRBD2	15	TRBV4-2	TRBJ2-7	few	TGTGCCAGCAGCCGATGGACTAGCGGGGGGGACGAGCAGTACTTC	CASSRWTSGGDEQYF
.	14	TRBV5-1	TRBJ1-2	few	TGCGCCAGCAGCTTGGCCGCGGCAGACCGTGGCTACACCTTC	CASSLAAADRGYTF
.	13	TRBV25-1	TRBJ1-1	.	TGTGCCAGCAGTGAGGGGACTTTTAAGGGGGCTTTCTTT	CASSEGTFKGAFF
.	15	TRBV29-1	TRBJ1-1	.	TGCAGCGTTGCACAGGGCTGGGGGATGAACACTGAAGCTTTCTTT	CSVAQGWGMNTEAFF
TRBD1	16	TRBV5-1	TRBJ1-1	.	TGCGCCAGCAGCTCAGCCTCAAGGGGGCTCGGCACTGAAGCTTTCTTT	CASSSASRGLGTEAFF
TRBD1	21	TRBV4-2	TRBJ2-1	.	TGTGCCAGCAGCCAATCATGGACCCCAGGGGGACCGGACCGAATCGAAAATGAGCAGTTCTTC	CASSQSWTPGGPDRIENEQFF
TRBD2	15	TRBV6-1	TRBJ2-7	.	TGTGCCAGCAGTCTCCGGACTAGCGGGGCCTACGAGCAGTACTTC	CASSLRTSGAYEQYF
TRBD1	19	TRBV23-1	TRBJ2-1	few	TGCGCCAGCAGTCAAAAACAGCCCAGGGGGATGAGGTTCGGCGATGAGCAGTTCTTC	CASSQKQPRGMRFGDEQFF
TRBD2	15	TRBV19	TRBJ2-1	.	TGTGCCAGTAGTTCAGGACTAGCGGGAGTCTATGAGCAGTTCTTC	CASSSGLAGVYEQFF
TRBD1	14	TRBV7-6	TRBJ1-2	.	TGTGCCAGCAGCTGGACAGGGGAGGAGGGTGGCTACACCTTC	CASSWTGEEGGYTF